The TCR beta chain under discussion was sequenced for a study of low-dose radiotherapy and immunotherapy resistance in tumors (dated by TCRdb to between 2021 and 2023). With respect to the entire study: In Cohort 1, each fraction delivered 0.5 Gy every 2 weeks, and the prescribed total PTV dose was 6.5 Gy. Starting on cycle 1 day 1, patients took 300 mg of aspirin by mouth once a day for four cycles. Patients were given nivolumab as a 240 mg flat dose every two weeks and ipilimumab at 1 mg/kg every six weeks, with both drugs delivered intravenously. Cyclophosphamide 200 mg/m2 was administered intravenously every two weeks, one day before each radiation and immunotherapy administration. No randomization into treatment groups was done for the people taking part in the trial. Eight patients were included in the translational analysis, namely three from the first dose cohort plus the first five from the second dose cohort. Patients in Cohort 2 were given 1 Gy per fraction every two weeks, for a total of 13 Gy across 26 weeks.

This clonotype was found many times. It has no known antigen specificity. There are no base qualities to consult, and no much larger clone falls within one base. The time point label, as the study defines it: before trial treatment. Donors were enrolled in RACIN, a single-arm phase I dose-escalation trial in which nivolumab, ipilimumab, aspirin, low-dose cyclophosphamide and low-dose radiotherapy were combined. Patients were eligible if they had advanced solid tumors that were TIL-negative. From cysteine to phenylalanine, the CDR3 is 15 amino acids long. The entry retains the CDR3 DNA only, 45 bases that are in frame from base 1. For CDR1 and CDR2, the germline V gene lists MGHRA and YSYEKL. V is pared back by 0 bases and J by 1 base, with 7 bases lying between the germline termini. The data were produced on an Illumina HiSeq 2500. First-strand cDNA was synthesized using Superscript III and a set of TRAV- and TRBV-specific primers, so that both TCRalpha and TCRbeta chains were covered. A roughly 19-cycle PCR with Phusion amplified the TCRs, pairing a constant-region primer with the adapter that was attached to the V primers. Isolated mRNA was amplified with the MessageAmp II aRNA Amplification Kit, using a roughly 15-hour in vitro transcription at 37°C. The Dynabeads mRNA DIRECT Purification Kit was used to isolate the mRNA for TCR sequencing. Indexed Illumina adapters were added in a second Phusion PCR of 25 to 30 cycles, and the PCR products were purified with AMPure XP beads. In the authors' own workflow: Custom Perl scripts pooled TCR sequences encoding the same protein, removed out-of-frame sequences and computed each clonotype's abundance. TCR sequences supported by only a single read were excluded from analysis. The metrics used to describe the repertoires included Shannon entropy, Gini index, clonality, richness, and the frequency of TCRs shared between repertoires. TCRdb reprocessed the public reads (quality trimming at Q25 with fastp, clone calling with MiXCR) and kept in-frame beta chains. Rows are combined by CDR3 protein, so each entry shows the most common genes and DNA. The V and J calls here are based on TCRdb, not the publication. This sample is represented by more than 50,000 distinct CDR3 sequences; more than 25% of them were singletons. The ten top clones hold 6.6% of the sample.

Here the chain combines TRBV4-1 and TRBJ2-1, with the D gene not confidently named. The clonotype originates from a male donor with rectosigmoid adenocarcinoma. This specimen consisted of PBMCs, obtained before treatment. The CDR3 corresponds to CASSQDVASYNEQFF. The DNA sequence is given as TGCGCCAGCAGCCAAGATGTAGCTTCCTACAATGAGCAGTTCTTC.